Shown below are 10 T cell receptor beta chains from a single sample sequenced in a study of blood T cell repertoires in COVID-19. TCRdb keeps only in-frame clones here, not all; method: immunoSEQ multiplex PCR. The table records hundreds of thousands of clones, about 80% of them present only once. The sequenced sample was peripheral blood. These receptors all stem from an older man with acute or convalescent COVID-19.

This clone was seen once. The V gene is TRBV18, the J gene TRBJ1-5; tentative D call: TRBD1 (5 bases). CDR3 length equals 16 residues. Germline V CDR1 and CDR2: KGHSH, LQKENI. Trimming cost V 4 bases and J 2 bases, with 15 bases left between them. DNA of the CDR3: TGTGCCAGCTCACTTCGGGGGGGTGGAGGCAATCAGCCCCAGCATTTT. Its translation: CASSLRGGGGNQPQHF.

This clone was detected only a few times. The V gene is TRBV2, the J gene TRBJ2-7, with 9 bases matching TRBD2. This CDR3 spans 14 amino acids. Germline loops: CDR1 SNHLY, CDR2 FYNNEI. CDR3 DNA: TGTGCGGACCGAGAGGCGGGGGGGTCCTACGAGCAGTACTTC. Its translation is CADREAGGSYEQYF.

The J gene is TRBJ2-7, the V gene TRBV2, with TRBD2 matching over 7 bases. Trimming at V came to 7 bases and at J to 1 base, leaving 10 bases not matched to a gene. The germline V gene has CDR1 SNHLY and CDR2 FYNNEI. The CDR3 covers 15 residues. Here the CDR3 DNA reads TGTGCCAGCAAGGTTGCGGGAGTGGGATCCTACGAGCAGTACTTC. Amino acids: CASKVAGVGSYEQYF.

The rearrangement uses TRBV5-6 and TRBJ1-2; TRBD1 matches 9 bases. J was trimmed by 3 bases and V by 4 bases; bases with no gene match: 4. The CDR3 runs to 14 residues. Germline CDR1 is SGHDT and CDR2 is YYEEEE. The CDR3 nucleotides read TGTGCCAGCAGCCCAGACAGGGGGGACTATGGCTACACCTTC. It translates to CASSPDRGDYGYTF. Looking up the rest from reference TRBV5-6 and TRBJ1-2 gives the full variable domain: DAGVTQSPTHLIKTRGQQVTLRCSPKSGHDTVSWYQQALGQGPQFIFQYYEEEERQRGNFPDRFSGHQFPNYSSELNVNALLLGDSALYLCASSPDRGDYGYTFGSGTRLTVV.

The chain is built from TRBV5-1 and TRBJ2-3; the D gene is possibly TRBD1 (6 bases). Germline CDR1 reads SGHRS; CDR2 reads YFSETQ. This CDR3 comprises 17 residues. The V gene lost 4 bases and the J gene lost 2 bases, with 20 bases spanning the gap. The CDR3 DNA is TGCGCCAGCAGCAAACTCCGAGGACAGAAATTCACAGATACGCAGTATTTT. Protein sequence: CASSKLRGQKFTDTQYF.

V is TRBV5-1 and J is TRBJ1-1; 7 bases agree with TRBD1. The length of the CDR3 is 15 residues. V lost 1 base, J lost 1 base, and 4 bases stayed unmatched. In germline, CDR1 is SGHRS, CDR2 YFSETQ. The CDR3 sequence: CASSLTGVGNTEAFF. DNA for the CDR3: TGCGCCAGCAGCTTGACAGGGGTGGGGAACACTGAAGCTTTCTTT. Supplemented by reference TRBV5-1 and TRBJ1-1, the full variable domain reads KAGVTQTPRYLIKTRGQQVTLSCSPISGHRSVSWYQQTPGQGLQFLFEYFSETQRNKGNFPGRFSGRQFSNSRSEMNVSTLELGDSALYLCASSLTGVGNTEAFFGQGTRLTVV.

The rearrangement uses TRBV2 and TRBJ2-6, with D tentatively TRBD1 (6 bases). The CDR3 is 15 residues long. Germline CDR1 reads SNHLY; CDR2 reads FYNNEI. V shed 4 bases and J shed 4 bases, with 11 bases lying between them. CDR3 sequence: CASSVQGLGANVLTF. The CDR3 DNA reads TGTGCCAGCAGTGTACAGGGCCTCGGGGCCAACGTCCTGACTTTC.

This clone was detected a few times. The CDR3 spells CASSPGGQGAYGYTF. CDR3 DNA sequence: TGTGCCAGCAGCCCAGGGGGACAGGGGGCATATGGCTACACCTTC. This chain links TRBV7-8 with TRBJ1-2; the match to TRBD1 covers 12 bases. In germline, CDR1 is SGHVS, CDR2 FQNEAQ. The length of the CDR3 is 15 residues. After removal of 5 bases from V and 5 bases from J, the junction contained 6 bases not matched to a gene.

The chain recombines TRBV11-2 with TRBJ2-7; D gene uncertain. The CDR3 sequence is 12 residues long. Germline assignment: CDR1 SGHAT and CDR2 FQNNGV. V was trimmed by 4 bases and J by 3 bases, leaving 7 bases between them. This CDR3 is CASSWQDYEQYF. The DNA of the CDR3 is TGTGCCAGCAGCTGGCAGGACTACGAGCAGTACTTC.

The chain carries TRBV4-2 and TRBJ2-1, with 9 bases identical to TRBD2. This CDR3 comprises 15 residues. J lost 11 bases, V lost 4 bases, and 12 bases had no gene match. Germline CDR1 reads LGHNA; CDR2 reads YNFKEQ. CDR3 bases: TGTGCCAGCAGCCGAAGCGGGGGGTCTGTTAACCAGCAGTTCTTC. This encodes CASSRSGGSVNQQFF.